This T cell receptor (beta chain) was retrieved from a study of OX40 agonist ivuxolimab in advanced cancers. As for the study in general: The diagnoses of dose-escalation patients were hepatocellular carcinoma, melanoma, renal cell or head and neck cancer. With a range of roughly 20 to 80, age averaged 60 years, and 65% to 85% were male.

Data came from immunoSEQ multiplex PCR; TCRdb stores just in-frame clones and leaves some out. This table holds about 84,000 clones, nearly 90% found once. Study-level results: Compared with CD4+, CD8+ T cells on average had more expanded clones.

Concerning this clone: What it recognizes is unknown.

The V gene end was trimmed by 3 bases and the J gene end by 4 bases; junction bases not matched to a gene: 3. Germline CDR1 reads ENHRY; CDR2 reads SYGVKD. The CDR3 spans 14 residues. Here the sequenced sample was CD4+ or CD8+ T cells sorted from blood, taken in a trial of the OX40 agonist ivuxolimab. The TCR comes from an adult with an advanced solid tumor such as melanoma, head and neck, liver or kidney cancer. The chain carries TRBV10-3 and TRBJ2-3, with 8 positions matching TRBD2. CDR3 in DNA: TGTGCCATCAGTGAAGGACTAGCCCCAGATACGCAGTATTTT. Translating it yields CAISEGLAPDTQYF.